This entry lists 10 T cell receptor beta chains sequenced from one sample in a study of OX40 agonist ivuxolimab in advanced cancers. Library construction relied on the immunoSEQ multiplex PCR assay. The immuneACCESS repertoire file appears here via TCRdb, limited to in-frame rearrangements. These files lack a portion of the clones; in checked studies, under half of the deficit traces to unresolved V genes, and the cause of the others is not known. Within this sample are about 18,000 clones, with around 77% of them counted one time only. The ten most abundant clones make up roughly 26% of the sample. Sequenced material: CD4+ or CD8+ T cells sorted from blood, taken in a trial of the OX40 agonist ivuxolimab. These receptors all come from an adult with an advanced solid tumor such as melanoma, head and neck, liver or kidney cancer.

The chain uses TRBV29-1 and TRBJ2-4, with TRBD1 matching 8 bases. Germline lookup yields CDR1 SQVTM and CDR2 ANQGSEA. The CDR3 is 15 amino acids. V lost 6 bases to trimming and J lost 6 bases; unmatched junction nucleotides: 13. As DNA, the CDR3 is TGCAGCGTCCTCGGTGGTCCGGACAGGGTAAACATTCAGTACTTC. Translating it yields CSVLGGPDRVNIQYF.

J is TRBJ1-2 and V is TRBV27, with D hard to call. The CDR3 is made up of 14 amino acids. Trimming took off 6 bases at V and 4 bases at J, with 15 bases between the two ends. Germline V gives CDR1 MNHEY, CDR2 SMNVEV (reference sequence). The CDR3, as DNA: TGTGCCAGCAGCTCACCCCTTACCGGCTATGGCTACACCTTC. Translation: CASSSPLTGYGYTF.

This chain uses TRBV28 with TRBJ1-1; no clear D. CDR3 length equals 12 residues. Germline CDR1 MDHEN, CDR2 SYDVKM. Trimming left V 2 bases short and J 2 bases short, with 3 bases between. CDR3 residues: CASSLGNTEAFF. CDR3 nucleotides: TGTGCCAGCAGTTTAGGAAACACTGAAGCTTTCTTT.

Turning to this clone: This same CDR3 is encoded by further DNA sequences in the sample. This chain uses TRBV7-3 with TRBJ2-7; D is perhaps TRBD2 (6 bases). The germline CDR1 and CDR2 sequences are SGHTA and FQGTGA. The V end lost 2 bases, the J end lost 3 bases, and 11 bases lay between the germline ends. The CDR3 contains 14 residues. The CDR3 loop reads CASSLYGGGYEQYF. CDR3 nucleotide sequence: TGTGCCAGCAGCTTATACGGGGGTGGCTACGAGCAGTACTTC.

V is TRBV6-5 and J is TRBJ1-1, with no clear D. Germline V gives CDR1 MNHEY, CDR2 SVGAGI. V lost 5 bases, J lost 5 bases, and 6 bases lay in between. The CDR3 is 11 residues long. CDR3 bases: TGTGCCAGCAGTGAAGTTACTGAAGCTTTCTTT. Encoded protein: CASSEVTEAFF.

This sequence joins TRBV7-9 and TRBJ1-2, with D uncertain. The germline V gene encodes CDR1 SEHNR and CDR2 FQNEAQ (reference sequence). The CDR3 has 13 residues. Trimming took off 4 bases at V and 7 bases at J, with 13 bases between the two ends. The CDR3: CASSSAGRSGYTF. As DNA, the CDR3 is TGTGCCAGCAGCTCGGCCGGGCGTAGTGGCTACACCTTC.

The rearrangement uses TRBV6-1 and TRBJ1-2; D is uncertain. The germline gives CDR1 MNHNS, CDR2 SASEGT. The CDR3 has 11 residues. V gave up 10 bases and J gave up 8 bases, with 14 bases separating them. CDR3 sequence (DNA): TGTGCCATCACGGGGAGTTACGGCTACACCTTC. Translating gives CAITGSYGYTF.

The J gene is TRBJ2-1, the V gene TRBV10-2; no firm D call. V gave up 8 bases and J gave up 6 bases, with 5 bases separating them. The germline gives CDR1 WSHSY, CDR2 SAAADI. The CDR3 runs to 10 residues. The CDR3 here is CASGFNEQFF. The DNA of the CDR3 is TGCGCCAGCGGGTTCAATGAGCAGTTCTTC.

About this clone itself: The junction and the germline gene differ at one end; a read error may be behind it. The J gene is TRBJ2-7, the V gene TRBV12-5; D is uncertain. Germline CDR1 and CDR2: LGHNT and FRNRAP. The CDR3 length is 9 residues. CDR3 sequence: CASGFEEYF. In DNA form, the CDR3 reads TGTGCTAGTGGTTTCGAGGAGTACTTC.

The V call is TRBV28, the J call TRBJ1-1; TRBD1 is a possible D gene (5 bases). V lost 7 bases and J 0 bases, leaving 21 bases between the germline ends. Germline V lookup: CDR1 MDHEN, CDR2 SYDVKM. The CDR3 totals 17 residues. The CDR3 loop reads CASKKRGTGRLNTEAFF. CDR3 sequence (DNA): TGTGCCAGCAAAAAAAGAGGTACGGGACGGCTGAACACTGAAGCTTTCTTT.